This T cell receptor (beta chain) stems from a study of T cells expressing NK-cell markers. TCRdb re-called the 5' RACE reads; one entry per CDR3 protein, DNA not given. The table lists about 170,000 distinct CDR3 sequences. Germline-derived CDR1 and CDR2 are MNHEY and SMNVEV (reference sequence). This CDR3 is 16 amino acids long. The sample comprised blood T cells: a sorted CD56 or NKG2C T cell subset, CD4+ or CD8+ T cells, or bulk PBMC T cells (not recorded which). The chain recombines TRBV27 with TRBJ2-3; TCRdb outputs TRBD1, but without DNA this stays unchecked. This TCR derives from a man aged 18 to 69 in good health. The CDR3 protein is CASSPSRTGVTDTQYF.